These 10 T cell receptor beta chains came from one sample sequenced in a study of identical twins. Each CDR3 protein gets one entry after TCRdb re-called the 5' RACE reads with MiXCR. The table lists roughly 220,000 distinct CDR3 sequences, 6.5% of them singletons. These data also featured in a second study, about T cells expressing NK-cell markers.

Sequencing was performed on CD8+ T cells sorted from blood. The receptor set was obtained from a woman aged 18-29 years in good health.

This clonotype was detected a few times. CDR3 nucleotide sequence: TGTGCCAGCAGCTTAATATCGGGAGGTCCTAGCGGAGGGGAGACCCAGTACTTC. It translates to CASSLISGGPSGGETQYF. The V gene is TRBV11-2, the J gene TRBJ2-5, with TRBD2 identical over 7 bases. V gave up 2 bases and J gave up 5 bases; unmatched junction bases: 17. Germline V gene sequence: CDR1 SGHAT, CDR2 FQNNGV. The CDR3 is 18 amino acids.

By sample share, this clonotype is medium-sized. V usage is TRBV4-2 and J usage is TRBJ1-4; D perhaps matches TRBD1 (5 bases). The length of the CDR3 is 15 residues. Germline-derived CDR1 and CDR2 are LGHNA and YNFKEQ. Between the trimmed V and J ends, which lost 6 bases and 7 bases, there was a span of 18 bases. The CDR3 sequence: CASRPGGEEIEKLFF. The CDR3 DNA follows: TGTGCCAGCAGACCTGGAGGGGAGGAAATTGAAAAACTGTTTTTT.

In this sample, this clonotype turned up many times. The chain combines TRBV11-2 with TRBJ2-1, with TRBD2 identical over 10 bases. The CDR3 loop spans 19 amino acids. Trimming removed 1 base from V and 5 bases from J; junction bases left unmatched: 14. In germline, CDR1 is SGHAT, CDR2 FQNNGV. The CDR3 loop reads CASSLVDRLRLAGDNEQFF. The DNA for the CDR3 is TGTGCCAGCAGCTTAGTGGATCGGTTGAGACTAGCGGGTGACAATGAGCAGTTCTTC.

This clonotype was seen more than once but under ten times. CDR3 residues: CASRPGHQTGELFF. For the CDR3, the DNA is TGTGCCAGCAGACCGGGACATCAAACCGGGGAGCTGTTTTTT. The chain has TRBV7-9 and TRBJ2-2; maybe TRBD1 (6 bases). The ends were cut back, 6 bases at V and 5 bases at J, with 13 bases in the middle. The CDR3 runs to 14 residues. CDR1 is SEHNR, CDR2 FQNEAQ, per germline (reference sequence).

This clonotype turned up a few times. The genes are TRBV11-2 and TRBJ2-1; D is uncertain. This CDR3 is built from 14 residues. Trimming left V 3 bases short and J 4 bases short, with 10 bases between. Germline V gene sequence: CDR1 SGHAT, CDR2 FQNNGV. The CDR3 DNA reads TGTGCCAGCAGCTTCTCGGCGGCTTACAATGAGCAGTTCTTC. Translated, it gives CASSFSAAYNEQFF.

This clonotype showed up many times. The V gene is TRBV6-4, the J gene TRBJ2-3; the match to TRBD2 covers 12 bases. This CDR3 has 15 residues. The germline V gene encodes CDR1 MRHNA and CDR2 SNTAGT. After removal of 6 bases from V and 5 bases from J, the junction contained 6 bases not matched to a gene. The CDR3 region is CASSRLAGAQDTQYF. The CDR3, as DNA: TGTGCCAGCAGCCGACTAGCGGGAGCCCAAGATACGCAGTATTTT.

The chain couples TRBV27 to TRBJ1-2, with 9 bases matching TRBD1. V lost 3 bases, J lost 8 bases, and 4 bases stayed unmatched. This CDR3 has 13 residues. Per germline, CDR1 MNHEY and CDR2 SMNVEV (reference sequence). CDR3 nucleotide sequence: TGTGCCAGCAGTTTTGGGACAGGGAGCGGCTACACCTTC. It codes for CASSFGTGSGYTF.

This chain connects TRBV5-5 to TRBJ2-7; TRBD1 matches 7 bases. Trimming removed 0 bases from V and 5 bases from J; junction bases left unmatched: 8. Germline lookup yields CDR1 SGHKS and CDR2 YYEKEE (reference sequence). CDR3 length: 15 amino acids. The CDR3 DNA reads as TGTGCCAGCAGCTTGGGAGGGGGCGCCGGGGACGAGCAGTACTTC. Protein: CASSLGGGAGDEQYF.

The CDR3 reads CSARDLIGEGIKAFF. CDR3 nucleotide sequence: TGCAGTGCTAGAGATTTAATAGGGGAAGGAATTAAAGCTTTCTTT. This chain uses TRBV20-1 with TRBJ1-1; tentatively, D is TRBD1 (5 bases). The CDR3 loop spans 15 amino acids. Germline loops: CDR1 DFQATT, CDR2 SNEGSKA (reference sequence). V lost 0 bases and J lost 9, with 20 bases in between.

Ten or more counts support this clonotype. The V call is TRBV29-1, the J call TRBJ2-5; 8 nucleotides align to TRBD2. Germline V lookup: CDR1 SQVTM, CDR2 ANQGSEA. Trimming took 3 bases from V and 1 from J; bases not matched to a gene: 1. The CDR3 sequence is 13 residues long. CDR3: CSVDTSGQETQYF. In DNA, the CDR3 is TGCAGCGTTGATACTAGCGGCCAAGAGACCCAGTACTTC.